A single sample gave rise to the 22 T cell receptor beta chains below, sequenced in a study of T-cell memory formation after mild COVID-19. TCRdb fed the 5' RACE reads into MiXCR, producing one record per CDR3 protein. The data contain under 250,000 distinct CDR3 sequences, approximately 15% of them singletons. The sequenced sample was PBMCs or a T cell subset sorted from them (not recorded which). These receptors originate from an adult woman who had mild COVID-19 (a few samples of this study predate the infection). Cell type and time point are not known.

The rearrangement links TRBV29-1 to TRBJ2-1, with 7 bases lining up with TRBD1. After removal of 5 bases from V and 2 bases from J, the junction contained 3 bases not matched to a gene. Germline lookup yields CDR1 SQVTM and CDR2 ANQGSEA. The CDR3 length is 13 residues. CDR3 nucleotide sequence: TGCAGCGTTTGGCAGGGGGCCTACAATGAGCAGTTCTTC. Residues: CSVWQGAYNEQFF.

The rearrangement links TRBV11-2 to TRBJ2-1; 9 bases line up with TRBD2. From germline, CDR1 is SGHAT and CDR2 FQNNGV. The CDR3 consists of 16 residues. V dropped 1 base and J dropped 3; count of bases not matched to a gene: 4. The CDR3 bases are TGTGCCAGCAGCTTAGTAGCGGGAGTAGGCTACAATGAGCAGTTCTTC. The encoded protein is CASSLVAGVGYNEQFF. The whole variable domain, filled in from reference TRBV11-2 and TRBJ2-1, reads EAGVAQSPRYKIIEKRQSVAFWCNPISGHATLYWYQQILGQGPKLLIQFQNNGVVDDSQLPKDRFSAERLKGVDSTLKIQPAKLEDSAVYLCASSLVAGVGYNEQFFGPGTRLTVL.

At least ten counts were recorded for this clonotype. The chain couples TRBV5-1 to TRBJ2-4; 11 bases align to TRBD2. This CDR3 region has 15 residues. CDR1 and CDR2 from the germline V gene are SGHRS and YFSETQ. After removal of 4 bases from V and 0 bases from J, the junction contained 0 bases not matched to a gene. The CDR3 protein is CASSGLAGAKNIQYF. The CDR3 DNA follows: TGCGCCAGCAGCGGACTAGCGGGAGCCAAAAACATTCAGTACTTC.

The chain couples TRBV9 to TRBJ1-1; D might be TRBD1 (6 bases). The CDR3 has 14 amino acids. The V end lost 0 bases, the J end lost 4 bases, and 10 bases lay between the germline ends. CDR1 and CDR2 from the germline V gene are SGDLS and YYNGEE. The CDR3 coding sequence is TGTGCCAGCAGCGTAGGCAGGGGCGGCACTGAAGCTTTCTTT. Protein sequence: CASSVGRGGTEAFF.

J is TRBJ2-4 and V is TRBV9; D possibly corresponds to TRBD1 (5 bases). Germline values: CDR1 SGDLS, CDR2 YYNGEE. CDR3 length equals 15 residues. V lost 4 bases to trimming and J lost 1 base, with 12 bases between them. CDR3 in DNA: TGTGCCAGCAGCCCAGGGTCAACGGCCAAAAACATTCAGTACTTC. Encoded protein: CASSPGSTAKNIQYF.

The chain joins TRBV6-2 or TRBV6-3 to TRBJ2-2; D unclear. Germline V gives CDR1 MNHEY, CDR2 SVGEGT. The CDR3 is 17 residues long. V dropped 3 bases and J dropped 7 bases, with 21 bases sitting between them. This chain's CDR3 is CASSYSRAERFGGELFF. The DNA for the CDR3 is TGTGCCAGCAGTTATAGTCGGGCCGAGAGGTTTGGCGGGGAGCTGTTTTTT.

Ten or more counts support this clonotype. The V and J genes are TRBV5-1 and TRBJ2-7; D gene unclear. CDR3 length equals 14 residues. V was pared by 1 base and J by 0 bases, with 8 bases between. The germline V gene encodes CDR1 SGHRS and CDR2 YFSETQ. The CDR3 coding sequence is TGCGCCAGCAGCTTGTCTTTCGGCTCCTACGAGCAGTACTTC. This sequence encodes CASSLSFGSYEQYF.

The chain has TRBV5-4 and TRBJ2-5; a weak D match, TRBD2 (7 bases). CDR1 and CDR2 (germline): SGHNT, YYREEE (reference sequence). The V end lost 4 bases, the J end lost 1 base, and 11 bases lay between the germline ends. This CDR3 region has 14 residues. The CDR3 reads CASSPGGPQETQYF. DNA for the CDR3: TGTGCCAGCAGCCCGGGGGGCCCCCAAGAGACCCAGTACTTC.

This clonotype was observed a handful of times. The chain employs TRBV5-1 and TRBJ2-2, with 8 bases aligning to TRBD2. CDR3 size: 17 residues. CDR1 SGHRS and CDR2 YFSETQ come from the germline V gene. V dropped 4 bases and J dropped 3; count of bases not matched to a gene: 11. The DNA for the CDR3 is TGCGCCAGCAGCCCACCTGGAGCGGGGGCCCACACCGGGGAGCTGTTTTTT. Protein sequence: CASSPPGAGAHTGELFF.

This clonotype occurred many times. The chain is built from TRBV5-1 and TRBJ2-7, with unresolved D. Per germline, CDR1 SGHRS and CDR2 YFSETQ. The CDR3 spans 14 residues. Between the trimmed V and J ends, which lost 5 bases and 0 bases, there was a span of 12 bases. The CDR3 spells CASRSDWNSYEQYF. The CDR3 nucleotides read TGCGCCAGCAGGTCCGACTGGAACTCCTACGAGCAGTACTTC.

The V call is TRBV7-8, the J call TRBJ2-1, with 9 bases matching TRBD2. The CDR3 has 15 residues. V lost 1 base and J lost 8; bases outside the gene matches: 6. From germline, CDR1 is SGHVS and CDR2 FQNEAQ. CDR3: CASSLDLGLAYEQFF. The CDR3 DNA sequence: TGTGCCAGCAGCTTAGATCTGGGACTAGCCTATGAGCAGTTCTTC.

This clonotype has more than one count but fewer than ten. This sequence joins TRBV7-8 and TRBJ1-5; 8 bases are a match to TRBD1. CDR1 and CDR2 from the germline V gene are SGHVS and FQNEAQ. V lost 7 bases and J lost 5; bases outside the gene matches: 10. The CDR3 loop spans 15 amino acids. CDR3 sequence reads: CASIKHRDRHQPQHF. CDR3 in DNA: TGTGCCAGCATCAAGCACCGGGACAGGCATCAGCCCCAGCATTTT.

This chain connects TRBV7-9 to TRBJ1-1; TRBD1 might be the D (6 bases). This CDR3 contains 16 residues. The V end lost 1 base, the J end lost 0 bases, and 12 bases lay between the germline ends. Germline loops: CDR1 SEHNR, CDR2 FQNEAQ (reference sequence). The CDR3 region has the DNA TGTGCCAGCAGCTTAGGGACAGTCCTGATGAACACTGAAGCTTTCTTT. Its translation is CASSLGTVLMNTEAFF.

The rearrangement uses TRBV7-6 and TRBJ2-6; D is possibly TRBD2 (5 bases). The CDR3 spans 18 residues. V was clipped by 5 bases and J by 0 bases, with 17 bases between them. Germline V gene data show CDR1 as SGHVS and CDR2 as FNYEAQ. The CDR3 protein is CASSLPGGGSSGANVLTF. As DNA, the CDR3 is TGTGCCAGCAGCCTTCCCGGCGGAGGTAGCTCTGGGGCCAACGTCCTGACTTTC.

The rearrangement uses TRBV7-2 and TRBJ2-3, with D perhaps matching TRBD2 (6 bases). The germline CDR1 and CDR2 sequences are SGHTA and FQGNSA. V lost 6 bases and J 0 bases, leaving 10 bases between the germline ends. This CDR3 has 14 amino acids. CDR3 in DNA: TGTGCCAGCAGGCCAGCGGGCAGCACAGATACGCAGTATTTT. Translation gives CASRPAGSTDTQYF.

The table lists this clonotype with many counts. The chain combines TRBV7-2 with TRBJ2-4; TRBD2 aligns across 8 bases. There are 15 residues in the CDR3. Germline lookup yields CDR1 SGHTA and CDR2 FQGNSA. Trimming took 0 bases from V and 7 from J; bases not matched to a gene: 5. The CDR3 nucleotides read TGTGCCAGCAGCTTAGCGCGGGGGGAACTGAACATTCAGTACTTC. Amino acids: CASSLARGELNIQYF.

The chain combines TRBV6-1 with TRBJ2-3; TRBD2 matches 12 bases. The CDR3 loop spans 15 amino acids. Germline V gene data show CDR1 as MNHNS and CDR2 as SASEGT. Trimming removed 2 bases from V and 4 bases from J; junction bases left unmatched: 1. The CDR3 region is CASSELAGGPDTQYF. CDR3 DNA sequence: TGTGCCAGCAGTGAACTAGCGGGGGGGCCAGATACGCAGTATTTT.

This clonotype has just a few counts. The chain has TRBV12-3 or TRBV12-4 and TRBJ2-5; D unresolved. Trimming took off 4 bases at V and 2 bases at J, with 8 bases between the two ends. This CDR3 has 13 amino acids. CDR3: CASSSQIQETQYF. DNA of the CDR3: TGTGCCAGCAGTTCCCAGATACAAGAGACCCAGTACTTC.

V and J are TRBV4-1 and TRBJ2-2; 7 nucleotides align to TRBD2. From germline, CDR1 is MGHRA and CDR2 YSYEKL. The CDR3 extends over 16 amino acids. After removal of 5 bases from V and 7 bases from J, the junction contained 13 bases not matched to a gene. The CDR3 bases are TGCGCCAGCAGCTACAGACTAGCACCTCAACTCGGGGAGCTGTTTTTT. Its protein is CASSYRLAPQLGELFF.

In its sample, this clonotype was seen many times. The gene calls are TRBV6-5 and TRBJ1-2, with TRBD1 as a possible D gene (5 bases). The CDR3 runs to 13 residues. Trimming pared 6 bases from V and 2 bases from J, leaving 10 bases between. Germline CDR1 is MNHEY and CDR2 is SVGAGI. This chain's CDR3 is CASSSAGNYGYTF. CDR3 in DNA: TGTGCCAGCAGCTCCGCAGGGAACTATGGCTACACCTTC.

This clonotype was detected ten times or more. The chain links TRBV27 to TRBJ1-5; 10 bases align to TRBD1. The germline V gene has CDR1 MNHEY and CDR2 SMNVEV (reference sequence). CDR3 length equals 18 residues. V lost 6 bases, J lost 0 bases, and 11 bases stayed unmatched. CDR3 nucleotide sequence: TGTGCCAGCAGCCCCCACCGGGGACAGGGGAATAGCAATCAGCCCCAGCATTTT. Its protein product is CASSPHRGQGNSNQPQHF.

The genes are TRBV6-1 and TRBJ2-1; the match to TRBD2 covers 12 bases. CDR1 is MNHNS and CDR2 is SASEGT in the germline V gene. The CDR3 length is 16 residues. Germline trimming cut 7 bases from V and 7 bases from J; bases unmatched to any gene: 11. In DNA, the CDR3 is TGTGCCAGCACCACAAGCACCCTAGCGGGGGGGAATGAGCAGTTCTTC. Its translation is CASTTSTLAGGNEQFF.